A single sample is the source of the 15 T cell receptor beta chains below, sequenced in a study of T-cell reconstitution after alpha-beta-depleted transplantation in children. The TCRbeta library incorporated unique molecular identifiers. MiXCR, applied by TCRdb to the PCR reads, yields one record per CDR3 protein. The sample holds 350,000 to 500,000 distinct CDR3 sequences, 43% seen once. This sample comprised PBMCs, obtained before TCRalphabeta/CD19-depleted stem cell transplant. The receptors shown here come from a girl aged 2 to 9 with aplastic anemia, due to receive a stem cell transplant.

This clonotype has ten or more counts. This rearrangement joins TRBV5-1 to TRBJ1-2, with 10 bases matching TRBD1. V shed 2 bases, J shed 8 bases, and the junction held 6 bases outside the gene matches. The CDR3 length is 14 residues. Germline V gene sequence: CDR1 SGHRS, CDR2 YFSETQ. CDR3: CASSFGQGGPGYTF. CDR3 sequence (DNA): TGCGCCAGCAGCTTTGGACAGGGGGGACCCGGCTACACCTTC. Looking up the rest from reference TRBV5-1 and TRBJ1-2 gives the full variable domain: KAGVTQTPRYLIKTRGQQVTLSCSPISGHRSVSWYQQTPGQGLQFLFEYFSETQRNKGNFPGRFSGRQFSNSRSEMNVSTLELGDSALYLCASSFGQGGPGYTFGSGTRLTVV.

This clonotype was counted only a few times. The J gene is TRBJ1-2, the V gene TRBV29-1; tentatively, D is TRBD1 (6 bases). Germline V lookup: CDR1 SQVTM, CDR2 ANQGSEA. Deletions cut 6 bases from V and 8 bases from J, with 22 bases between. There are 14 residues in the CDR3. The CDR3 loop reads CSVGPGRGAKGYTF. The CDR3 DNA reads as TGCAGCGTAGGTCCCGGTCGGGGGGCGAAAGGCTACACCTTC.

This clonotype was counted at least ten times. In nucleotides, the CDR3 is TGTGCCAGCAGCTTTCGGGGCAATGAGCAGTTCTTC. Residues: CASSFRGNEQFF. The chain carries TRBV11-2 and TRBJ2-1; possibly TRBD2 for D (5 bases). The CDR3 totals 12 residues. In germline, CDR1 is SGHAT, CDR2 FQNNGV. V lost 3 bases and J 6 bases, leaving 6 bases between the germline ends. The variable domain in full, completed from reference TRBV11-2 and TRBJ2-1, reads EAGVAQSPRYKIIEKRQSVAFWCNPISGHATLYWYQQILGQGPKLLIQFQNNGVVDDSQLPKDRFSAERLKGVDSTLKIQPAKLEDSAVYLCASSFRGNEQFFGPGTRLTVL.

This clonotype was seen a handful of times. The rearrangement links TRBV3-1 to TRBJ2-3, with 12 bases aligning to TRBD2. The CDR3 has 15 amino acids. Losses at the gene ends were 2 bases for V and 4 bases for J; bases not matched to a gene: 1. Germline V gene sequence: CDR1 LGHDT, CDR2 YNNKEL (reference sequence). The CDR3 DNA follows: TGTGCCAGCAGCCAACCTAGCGGGAGGGCAGATACGCAGTATTTT. As protein: CASSQPSGRADTQYF.

V gene TRBV20-1 combines with J gene TRBJ2-3; 9 bases match TRBD2. J lost 8 bases, V lost 0 bases, and 15 bases had no gene match. Germline V gene lookup returns CDR1 DFQATT and CDR2 SNEGSKA (reference sequence). CDR3 length: 17 residues. In nucleotides, the CDR3 is TGCAGTGCTAGAGAGCCTAGCGGGGTCTGGGGAGTAGGTACGCAGTATTTT. Translation: CSAREPSGVWGVGTQYF.

The chain joins TRBV30 to TRBJ2-7, with 8 bases identical to TRBD2. Germline V gives CDR1 GTSNPN, CDR2 SVGIG (reference sequence). CDR3 length equals 13 residues. V lost 3 bases, J lost 0 bases, and 1 base stayed unmatched. The CDR3, as DNA: TGTGCCTGGAGGGGACTAGTCTCCTACGAGCAGTACTTC. Amino acids: CAWRGLVSYEQYF.

This chain links TRBV12-3 or TRBV12-4 with TRBJ2-5, with D possibly called TRBD1 or TRBD2 (5 bases each). Trimming pared 0 bases from V and 5 bases from J, leaving 10 bases between. The CDR3 is 14 amino acids. This CDR3 reads CASSLARGRETQYF. The DNA of the CDR3 is TGTGCCAGCAGTTTAGCGAGGGGACGGGAGACCCAGTACTTC.

DNA for the CDR3: TGTGCCAGCAGCCAAGATATTAGCGGTCGGGGCCAAAACATTCAGTACTTC. The encoded protein is CASSQDISGRGQNIQYF. This chain joins TRBV3-1 and TRBJ2-4, with D possibly matching TRBD2 (6 bases). The germline V gene has CDR1 LGHDT and CDR2 YNNKEL (reference sequence). The CDR3 is made up of 17 amino acids. The V gene lost 0 bases and the J gene lost 5 bases, with 17 bases spanning the gap.

This clonotype occurred a few times. The chain employs TRBV7-2 and TRBJ1-1, with 8 bases identical to TRBD1. CDR3 length equals 14 residues. CDR1 is SGHTA and CDR2 is FQGNSA in the germline V gene. The J segment lost 6 bases and the V segment lost 4 bases, leaving 7 bases of the junction unmatched. The CDR3 DNA follows: TGTGCCAGCAGCTCCCGGACAGGGCGGGCTGAAGCTTTCTTT. This codes for CASSSRTGRAEAFF.

This rearrangement joins TRBV7-9 to TRBJ1-1; D gene uncertain. Deletions cut 7 bases from V and 0 bases from J, with 6 bases between. Looked up from germline, CDR1 is SEHNR and CDR2 is FQNEAQ (reference sequence). The length of the CDR3 is 12 residues. CDR3 nucleotide sequence: TGTGCCAGCACCCCCGTGAACACTGAAGCTTTCTTT. Protein sequence: CASTPVNTEAFF.

The chain couples TRBV6-4 to TRBJ2-1; 9 bases agree with TRBD2. CDR1 and CDR2 (germline): MRHNA, SNTAGT. The CDR3 length is 15 residues. V was pared by 3 bases and J by 6 bases, with 6 bases of the junction left unmatched. The CDR3 protein is CASSEWGLASNEQFF. The DNA for the CDR3 is TGTGCCAGCAGTGAATGGGGACTAGCTTCCAATGAGCAGTTCTTC.

The sample holds many counts of this clonotype. This rearrangement joins TRBV20-1 to TRBJ1-2; D call uncertain. The ends were cut back, 5 bases at V and 6 bases at J, with 25 bases in the middle. The CDR3 contains 16 residues. CDR1 and CDR2 from the germline V gene are DFQATT and SNEGSKA (reference sequence). As DNA, the CDR3 is TGCAGTGCTCCCTCAGTTGTGGACTCCCTAAAGAATGGCTACACCTTC. This codes for CSAPSVVDSLKNGYTF.

The table lists this clonotype with a few counts. V is TRBV5-1 and J is TRBJ2-1; TRBD2 agrees at 10 bases. The CDR3 length is 16 residues. The germline CDR1 and CDR2 sequences are SGHRS and YFSETQ. Losses at the gene ends were 0 bases for V and 6 bases for J; bases not matched to a gene: 6. The chain's CDR3 is CASSLVSGRAVNEQFF. CDR3 DNA sequence: TGCGCCAGCAGCTTGGTAAGCGGGAGGGCGGTCAATGAGCAGTTCTTC. The full variable domain, rest sourced from reference TRBV5-1 and TRBJ2-1, is KAGVTQTPRYLIKTRGQQVTLSCSPISGHRSVSWYQQTPGQGLQFLFEYFSETQRNKGNFPGRFSGRQFSNSRSEMNVSTLELGDSALYLCASSLVSGRAVNEQFFGPGTRLTVL.

The chain has TRBV28 and TRBJ2-3; D not certain. The CDR3 is 12 amino acids. V dropped 8 bases and J dropped 2 bases, with 8 bases sitting between them. Germline loops: CDR1 MDHEN, CDR2 SYDVKM. The CDR3 reads CASGIYTDTQYF. CDR3 bases: TGTGCCAGCGGGATTTACACAGATACGCAGTATTTT.

This clonotype has just a few counts. The gene calls are TRBV18 and TRBJ2-3, with D possibly matching TRBD1 (6 bases). From germline, CDR1 is KGHSH and CDR2 LQKENI. The CDR3 consists of 16 residues. Trimming removed 3 bases at V and 6 bases at J, with 19 bases between. CDR3 loop: CASSPQGSQGSDTQYF. As DNA, the CDR3 is TGTGCCAGCTCACCCCAAGGGTCGCAGGGGTCCGATACGCAGTATTTT.